The 2 T cell receptor beta chains presented below share a single source sample, sequenced in a study of T cell responses to AZD1222 COVID-19 vaccine. The repertoire was sequenced with immunoSEQ multiplex PCR; TCRdb's copy has only in-frame clones and lacks some. The table includes about 100,000 clones, around nine tenths detected once. Sequences were derived from peripheral blood, sampled on day 0 of AZD1222 vaccination. These receptors all stem from an adult in good health.

This chain connects TRBV15 to TRBJ2-2; 9 bases are shared with TRBD1. V gave up 3 bases and J gave up 4 bases; unmatched junction bases: 9. The germline gives CDR1 LNHNV, CDR2 YYDKDF (reference sequence). CDR3 size: 17 residues. The CDR3 DNA reads as TGTGCCACCAGCAGCTCCGTAGGACAGGGGATCACCGGGGAGCTGTTTTTT. Its translation is CATSSSVGQGITGELFF.

V is TRBV2 and J is TRBJ2-1, with 8 bases identical to TRBD1. The ends lost 6 bases at V and 9 bases at J; junction bases unmatched: 28. The V gene's germline CDR1 is SNHLY and CDR2 FYNNEI. This CDR3 has 20 residues. The CDR3 loop reads CASRGKRTGNRGLWWGEQFF. The CDR3 DNA is TGTGCCAGCAGGGGGAAACGGACAGGGAACAGGGGCCTGTGGTGGGGTGAGCAGTTCTTC.